This TCR beta chain was captured in a study of Ad26.COV2.S vaccination and SARS-CoV-2 variants. Study-level information: Each vaccinee took Ad26.COV2.S intramuscularly, once or twice 56 days apart.

Regarding treatment: over 15 received Ad26.COV2.S at low or high dose, single or two shots; about 5 received placebo; per-sample allocation not given. Collection of the samples took place on day 63 after the first injection of vaccine or placebo. Clones were read by immunoSEQ multiplex PCR, and TCRdb kept only the in-frame ones, dropping some. The repertoire consists of roughly 300,000 clones, with around 89% occurring once and the leading ten covering 5%. This CDR3 has 14 amino acids. Trimming left V 2 bases short and J 2 bases short, with 9 bases between. CDR1 MDHEN and CDR2 SYDVKM come from the germline V gene. A word on this clone: Its target is not known.

Findings and limits, study-wide: Ad26.COV2.S recipients had broader spike-specific TCRs (P = 0.0014).

The chain uses TRBV28 and TRBJ1-2; possible D gene TRBD1, 5 bases. The TCR was taken from a person aged 18 to 65 who received the Ad26.COV2.S COVID-19 vaccine or a placebo. Sequenced material: peripheral blood, taken in a trial of Ad26.COV2.S vaccine versus placebo. The CDR3, as DNA: TGTGCCAGCAGTTTACTGGGACGGAACTATGGCTACACCTTC. Encoded protein: CASSLLGRNYGYTF.